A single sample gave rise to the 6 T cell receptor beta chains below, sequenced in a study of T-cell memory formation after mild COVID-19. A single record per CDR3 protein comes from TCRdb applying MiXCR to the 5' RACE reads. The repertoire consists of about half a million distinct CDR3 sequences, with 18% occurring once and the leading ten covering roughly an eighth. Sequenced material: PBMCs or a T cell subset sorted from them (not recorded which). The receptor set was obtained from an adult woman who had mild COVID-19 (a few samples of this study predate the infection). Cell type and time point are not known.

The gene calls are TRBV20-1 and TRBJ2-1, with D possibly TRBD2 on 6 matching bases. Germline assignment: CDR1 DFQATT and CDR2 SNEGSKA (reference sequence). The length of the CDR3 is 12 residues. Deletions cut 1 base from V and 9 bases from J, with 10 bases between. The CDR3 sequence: CSARAGEVEQFF. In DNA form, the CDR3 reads TGCAGTGCTAGAGCGGGAGAGGTTGAGCAGTTCTTC.

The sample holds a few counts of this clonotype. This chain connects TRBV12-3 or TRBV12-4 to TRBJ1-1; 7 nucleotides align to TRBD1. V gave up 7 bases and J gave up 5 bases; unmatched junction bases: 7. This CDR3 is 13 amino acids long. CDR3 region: CASTPTGWTEAFF. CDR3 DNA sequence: TGTGCCAGCACTCCGACAGGGTGGACTGAAGCTTTCTTT.

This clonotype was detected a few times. CDR3 region: CASSDSKGSGANVLTF. The CDR3 coding sequence is TGTGCCAGCAGTGACTCGAAGGGGTCTGGGGCCAACGTCCTGACTTTC. The chain is built from TRBV6-4 and TRBJ2-6; a possible D gene is TRBD1 (5 bases). V lost 0 bases and J lost 1, with 7 bases in between. This CDR3 region has 16 residues. Germline V CDR1 and CDR2: MRHNA, SNTAGT.

CDR3: CASSHKPGQGTGSEQFF. The CDR3 DNA is TGTGCCAGCAGCCACAAACCGGGACAGGGGACGGGGAGTGAGCAGTTCTTC. This chain links TRBV11-2 with TRBJ2-1; 10 bases align to TRBD1. Germline CDR1 and CDR2: SGHAT and FQNNGV. Trimming at V came to 5 bases and at J to 9 bases, leaving 16 bases not matched to a gene. The CDR3 covers 17 residues. Combining the CDR3 with reference TRBV11-2 and TRBJ2-1 gives the whole variable domain EAGVAQSPRYKIIEKRQSVAFWCNPISGHATLYWYQQILGQGPKLLIQFQNNGVVDDSQLPKDRFSAERLKGVDSTLKIQPAKLEDSAVYLCASSHKPGQGTGSEQFFGPGTRLTVL.

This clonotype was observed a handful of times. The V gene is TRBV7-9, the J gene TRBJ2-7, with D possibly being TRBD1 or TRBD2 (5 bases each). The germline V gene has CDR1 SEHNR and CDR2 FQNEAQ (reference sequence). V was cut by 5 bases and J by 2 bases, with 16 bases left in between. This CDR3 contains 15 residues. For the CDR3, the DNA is TGTGCCAGCAGCCGAAGTGGGGACGGAGCCTACGAGCAGTACTTC. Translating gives CASSRSGDGAYEQYF.

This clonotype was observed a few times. As DNA, the CDR3 is TGTGCCAGCAGCTCAACGACAGGTTACTACTACGAGCAGTACTTC. It codes for CASSSTTGYYYEQYF. The J gene is TRBJ2-7, the V gene TRBV7-9; TRBD1 is a possible D gene (6 bases). Germline assignment: CDR1 SEHNR and CDR2 FQNEAQ (reference sequence). V lost 4 bases and J 3 bases, leaving 16 bases between the germline ends. This CDR3 is 15 amino acids long.